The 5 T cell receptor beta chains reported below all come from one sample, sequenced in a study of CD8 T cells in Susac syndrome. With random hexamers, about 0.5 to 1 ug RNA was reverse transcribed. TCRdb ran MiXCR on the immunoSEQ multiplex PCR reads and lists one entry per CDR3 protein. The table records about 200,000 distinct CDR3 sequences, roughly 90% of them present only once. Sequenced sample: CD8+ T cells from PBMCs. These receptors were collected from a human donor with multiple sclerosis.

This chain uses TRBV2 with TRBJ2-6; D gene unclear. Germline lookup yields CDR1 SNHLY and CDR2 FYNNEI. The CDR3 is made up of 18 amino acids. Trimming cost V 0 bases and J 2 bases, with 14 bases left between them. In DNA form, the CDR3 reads TGTGCCAGCAGTGAAGCGAGGCCTGGCGAAGCTGGGGCCAACGTCCTGACTTTC. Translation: CASSEARPGEAGANVLTF. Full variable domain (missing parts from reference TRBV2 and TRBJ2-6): EPEVTQTPSHQVTQMGQEVILRCVPISNHLYFYWYRQILGQKVEFLVSFYNNEISEKSEIFDDQFSVERPDGSNFTLKIRSTKLEDSAMYFCASSEARPGEAGANVLTFGAGSRLTVL.

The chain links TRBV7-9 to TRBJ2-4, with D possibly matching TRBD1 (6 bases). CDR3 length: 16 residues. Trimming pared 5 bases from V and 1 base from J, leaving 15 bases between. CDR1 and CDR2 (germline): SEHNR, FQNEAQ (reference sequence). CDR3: CASSGTRTGAKNIQYF. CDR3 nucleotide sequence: TGTGCCAGCAGCGGTACTCGAACAGGGGCCAAAAACATTCAGTACTTC.

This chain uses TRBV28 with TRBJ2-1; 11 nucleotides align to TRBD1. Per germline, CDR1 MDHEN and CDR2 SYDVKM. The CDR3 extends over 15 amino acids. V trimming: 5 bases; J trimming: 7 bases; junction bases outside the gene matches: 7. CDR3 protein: CASSPTWDRGNEQFF. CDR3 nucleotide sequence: TGTGCCAGCAGTCCAACCTGGGACAGGGGGAATGAGCAGTTCTTC.

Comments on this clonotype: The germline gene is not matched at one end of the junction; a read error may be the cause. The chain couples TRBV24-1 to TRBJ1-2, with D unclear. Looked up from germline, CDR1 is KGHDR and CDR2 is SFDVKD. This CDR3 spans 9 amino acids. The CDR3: CATSDASPF. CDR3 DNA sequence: TGTGCCACCAGTGATGCTTCACCCTTC.

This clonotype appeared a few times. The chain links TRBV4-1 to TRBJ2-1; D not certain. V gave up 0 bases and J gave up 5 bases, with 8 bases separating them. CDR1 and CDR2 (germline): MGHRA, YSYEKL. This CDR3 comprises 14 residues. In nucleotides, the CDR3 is TGCGCCAGCAGCCAAGATGGCAGCAACAATGAGCAGTTCTTC. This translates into CASSQDGSNNEQFF.